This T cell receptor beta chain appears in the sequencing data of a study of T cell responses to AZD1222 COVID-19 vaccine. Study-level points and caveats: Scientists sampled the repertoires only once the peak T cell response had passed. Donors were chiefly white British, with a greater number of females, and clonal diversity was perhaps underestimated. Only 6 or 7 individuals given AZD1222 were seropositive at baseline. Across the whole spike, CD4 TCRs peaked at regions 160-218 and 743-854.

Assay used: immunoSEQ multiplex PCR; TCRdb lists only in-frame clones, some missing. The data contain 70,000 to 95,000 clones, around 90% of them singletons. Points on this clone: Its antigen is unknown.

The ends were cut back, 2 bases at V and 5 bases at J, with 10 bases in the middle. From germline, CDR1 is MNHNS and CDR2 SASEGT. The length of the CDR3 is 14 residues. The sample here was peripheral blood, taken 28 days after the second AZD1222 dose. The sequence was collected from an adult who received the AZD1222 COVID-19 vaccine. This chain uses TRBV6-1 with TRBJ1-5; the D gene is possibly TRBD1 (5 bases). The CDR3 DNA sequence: TGTGCCAGCAGTGAATCTGGGGCCGATCAGCCCCAGCATTTT. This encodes CASSESGADQPQHF.